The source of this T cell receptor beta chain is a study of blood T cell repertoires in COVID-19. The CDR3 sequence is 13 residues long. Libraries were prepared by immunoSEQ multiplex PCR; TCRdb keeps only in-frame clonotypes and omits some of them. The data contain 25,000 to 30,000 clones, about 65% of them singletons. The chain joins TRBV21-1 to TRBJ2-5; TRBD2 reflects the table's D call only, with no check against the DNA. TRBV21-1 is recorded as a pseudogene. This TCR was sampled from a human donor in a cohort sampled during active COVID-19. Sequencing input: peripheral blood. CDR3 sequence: CASSVWRGGTQYF. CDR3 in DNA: TGTGCCAGCAGCGTCTGGAGGGGTGGGACCCAGTACTTC.